Each of the 3 T cell receptor beta chains below was sequenced from the same sample in a study of neurological immune-mediated disorders. TCRdb redid the calling of the 5' RACE reads with MiXCR, one entry per CDR3 protein. The sample has approximately 85,000 distinct CDR3 sequences; 4.3% are singletons. Described time point: longitudinal time-point 3. Sequencing input: PBMCs. These receptors were collected from a woman in her fifties or sixties with multiple sclerosis.

This clonotype has a count of ten or more. The rearrangement uses TRBV28 and TRBJ2-1; the match to TRBD2 covers 13 bases. The CDR3 runs to 18 residues. Per germline, CDR1 MDHEN and CDR2 SYDVKM. The V gene end was trimmed by 6 bases and the J gene end by 0 bases; junction bases not matched to a gene: 8. The CDR3 sequence is CASRGLAGTKSSYNEQFF. The CDR3 bases are TGTGCCAGCAGGGGACTAGCGGGAACCAAGAGCTCCTACAATGAGCAGTTCTTC.

This clonotype was seen at least ten times. V gene TRBV5-1 combines with J gene TRBJ1-1, with D maybe TRBD1 (5 bases). V dropped 0 bases and J dropped 10 bases, with 10 bases sitting between them. The CDR3 length is 12 residues. Looked up from germline, CDR1 is SGHRS and CDR2 is YFSETQ. Here the CDR3 reads CASSLDRRLAFF. The CDR3 DNA reads TGCGCCAGCAGCTTGGACAGGAGATTAGCTTTCTTT.

This chain joins TRBV10-2 and TRBJ2-1; 12 bases fit TRBD2. V lost 8 bases to trimming and J lost 6 bases; unmatched junction nucleotides: 8. This CDR3 spans 15 amino acids. Germline V gene sequence: CDR1 WSHSY, CDR2 SAAADI. For the CDR3, the DNA is TGCGCCAGCGGCCGGGCTAGCGGGGGGGCCAATGAGCAGTTCTTC. Its translation is CASGRASGGANEQFF.